This T cell receptor (beta chain) was identified during a study of T cells after posttransplantation cyclophosphamide. Profiling relied on immunoSEQ multiplex PCR, and the TCRdb table lists in-frame clones only, not all of them. The table has 2,500 to 3,500 clones, roughly three fifths seen once. This CDR3 has 19 amino acids. Concerning this clone: Its antigen is not identified.

Study results and caveats: Recipient CMV seropositivity and CMV reactivation strongly tracked TRB clonality.

This chain joins TRBV1 and TRBJ2-1; the table's D call, TRBD2, was not checked against the DNA. TRBV1 represents a pseudogene. The receptor's source is a young woman in good health and a related stem cell transplant donor. Source material: memory CD8+ T cells sorted from blood. The CDR3 region has the DNA TGCACCAGCAGCCAAGATTGGACTAGCGGGGGGAGAAGCGACAATGAGCAGTTCTTC. This codes for CTSSQDWTSGGRSDNEQFF.